Each of the 21 T cell receptor beta chains below was sequenced from the same sample in a study of blood T cell repertoires in COVID-19. Clones were read by immunoSEQ multiplex PCR, and TCRdb kept only the in-frame ones, dropping some. In the table there are around 100,000 clones, less than 95% of which are singletons. Sample: peripheral blood. All receptors derive from a human donor with active COVID-19. The donor label of this sample is uncertain.

The chain has TRBV6-5 and TRBJ1-4; 7 bases match TRBD1. The CDR3 covers 14 residues. Trimming at V came to 7 bases and at J to 6 bases, leaving 8 bases not matched to a gene. In germline, CDR1 is MNHEY, CDR2 SVGAGI. The CDR3 DNA follows: TGTGCCAGCACCCAAAGGACAGGATATGAAAAACTGTTTTTT. This translates into CASTQRTGYEKLFF.

The CDR3 sequence is CASSHSDRGTNEQFF. CDR3 coding DNA: TGTGCCAGTAGCCATTCCGACAGGGGTACGAATGAGCAGTTCTTC. The chain joins TRBV5-6 to TRBJ2-1, with 8 bases matching TRBD1. V shed 8 bases and J 7 bases; nucleotides not matched to a gene: 14. This CDR3 is 15 amino acids long. CDR1 is SGHDT and CDR2 is YYEEEE in the germline V gene.

J is TRBJ2-7 and V is TRBV9, with 9 bases aligning to TRBD2. Looked up from germline, CDR1 is SGDLS and CDR2 is YYNGEE. This CDR3 is 15 amino acids long. V shed 3 bases, J shed 0 bases, and the junction held 4 bases outside the gene matches. CDR3 bases: TGTGCCAGCAGCGCTAGCGGGGACTACTCCTACGAGCAGTACTTC. The encoded protein is CASSASGDYSYEQYF.

This clone was observed a few times. This chain joins TRBV6-6 and TRBJ2-3; D is unresolved. The CDR3 consists of 14 residues. The germline V gene has CDR1 MNHNY and CDR2 SVGAGI (reference sequence). V was trimmed by 0 bases and J by 11 bases, leaving 15 bases between them. CDR3 region: CASSYSLSARQQYF. The CDR3 DNA reads TGTGCCAGCAGTTACTCCCTTTCCGCGCGCCAGCAGTATTTT.

The V and J genes are TRBV3-1 (or the pseudogene TRBV3-2) and TRBJ1-3; D call uncertain. V was shortened by 0 bases and J by 0 bases, with 3 bases between the two germline ends. Germline loops: CDR1 LGHDT, CDR2 YNNKEL (reference sequence). The CDR3 sequence is 14 residues long. The CDR3 protein is CASSQDHSGNTIYF. DNA of the CDR3: TGTGCCAGCAGCCAAGACCACTCTGGAAACACCATATATTTT.

The genes are TRBV5-1 and TRBJ2-7; 16 bases fit TRBD2. The CDR3 length is 18 residues. V shed 5 bases, J shed 3 bases, and the junction held 11 bases outside the gene matches. The germline V gene encodes CDR1 SGHRS and CDR2 YFSETQ. DNA for the CDR3: TGCGCCAGCAGGTCCGGGACTAGCGGGGGGGCCAGGAGCTACGAGCAGTACTTC. This sequence encodes CASRSGTSGGARSYEQYF.

The chain couples TRBV7-9 to TRBJ2-1; 11 bases fit TRBD2. From germline, CDR1 is SEHNR and CDR2 FQNEAQ (reference sequence). The trim removed 7 bases at V and 7 bases at J, leaving 9 bases unmatched. The CDR3 is 15 amino acids. The CDR3 DNA sequence: TGTGCCAGCATCGAACTAGCGGGGGCGGGGAATGAGCAGTTCTTC. It translates to CASIELAGAGNEQFF.

The V call is TRBV9, the J call TRBJ1-6; 8 bases map to TRBD1. The V and J ends lost 1 base and 8 bases, in that order; junction bases with no gene match: 5. The CDR3 consists of 15 residues. Per the germline V gene, CDR1 is SGDLS and CDR2 is YYNGEE. In DNA form, the CDR3 reads TGTGCCAGCAGCGTATATGACAGGGGCGATTCACCCCTCCACTTT. Protein sequence: CASSVYDRGDSPLHF.

The chain has TRBV5-4 and TRBJ2-2; 10 bases line up with TRBD1. This CDR3 comprises 14 residues. Per germline, CDR1 SGHNT and CDR2 YYREEE (reference sequence). Trimming cost V 4 bases and J 9 bases; bases outside gene matches: 6. The CDR3 protein is CASSRDRGVRELFF. The CDR3 DNA is TGTGCCAGCAGCCGGGACAGGGGAGTCCGGGAGCTGTTTTTT.

This chain links TRBV11-2 with TRBJ1-5; D uncertain. Trimming removed 0 bases at V and 11 bases at J, with 11 bases between. This CDR3 region has 13 residues. Germline CDR1 reads SGHAT; CDR2 reads FQNNGV. The CDR3 nucleotides read TGTGCCAGCAGCTTAGACGGGTCGGGGTCCCAGCATTTT. Protein product: CASSLDGSGSQHF.

The chain couples TRBV2 to TRBJ1-5, with D tentatively TRBD1 (6 bases). The CDR3 is made up of 15 amino acids. V was trimmed by 6 bases and J by 7 bases, leaving 19 bases between them. The germline CDR1 and CDR2 sequences are SNHLY and FYNNEI. CDR3: CASRGLTGVGQPQHF. CDR3 nucleotide sequence: TGTGCCAGCAGGGGATTGACAGGTGTAGGGCAGCCCCAGCATTTT. Variable domain in full (rest from reference TRBV2 and TRBJ1-5): EPEVTQTPSHQVTQMGQEVILRCVPISNHLYFYWYRQILGQKVEFLVSFYNNEISEKSEIFDDQFSVERPDGSNFTLKIRSTKLEDSAMYFCASRGLTGVGQPQHFGDGTRLSIL.

This clone has a single count. The chain has TRBV6-5 and TRBJ1-2; D perhaps matches TRBD1 (6 bases). Trimming removed 4 bases from V and 8 bases from J, with 14 bases in between. CDR1 and CDR2 from the germline V gene are MNHEY and SVGAGI. The CDR3 is 13 residues long. The CDR3 bases are TGTGCCAGCAGTTTAATACAGGGCTTCGGCTACACCTTC. This codes for CASSLIQGFGYTF.

The chain uses TRBV2 and TRBJ1-2; D not certain. Per germline, CDR1 SNHLY and CDR2 FYNNEI. The CDR3 spans 14 residues. Trimming cost V 6 bases and J 2 bases, with 13 bases left between them. The DNA of the CDR3 is TGTGCCAGCAGGGCTGAGGCGGCGAACTATGGCTACACCTTC. Its protein product is CASRAEAANYGYTF.

This clone was seen only a few times. The rearrangement links TRBV11-2 to TRBJ2-1; D gene ambiguous. Trimming took 1 base from V and 7 from J, leaving 8 bases between them. The CDR3 has 13 residues. CDR1 SGHAT and CDR2 FQNNGV come from the germline V gene. CDR3 in DNA: TGTGCCAGCAGCTTAGTACTCGCAAATGAGCAGTTCTTC. Residues: CASSLVLANEQFF.

The chain combines TRBV13 with TRBJ1-6; 7 bases are shared with TRBD1. The trim removed 5 bases at V and 6 bases at J, leaving 10 bases unmatched. CDR1 and CDR2 (germline): PRHDT, FYEKMQ (reference sequence). CDR3 size: 16 residues. This chain's CDR3 is CASSKRTGRLNSPLHF. The DNA of the CDR3 is TGTGCCAGCAGCAAACGGACAGGACGACTTAATTCACCCCTCCACTTT.

The sample holds one count of this clone. The genes are TRBV7-8 and TRBJ1-2; perhaps TRBD1 as D (6 bases). V shed 0 bases and J shed 2 bases, with 16 bases lying between them. Germline-derived CDR1 and CDR2 are SGHVS and FQNEAQ. The CDR3 extends over 17 amino acids. In DNA, the CDR3 is TGTGCCAGCAGCTTAGCGATTGGAGCAGGGGAAAACTATGGCTACACCTTC. Residues: CASSLAIGAGENYGYTF. The variable domain in full, completed from reference TRBV7-8 and TRBJ1-2, reads GAGVSQSPRYKVAKRGQDVALRCDPISGHVSLFWYQQALGQGPEFLTYFQNEAQLDKSGLPSDRFFAERPEGSVSTLKIQRTQQEDSAVYLCASSLAIGAGENYGYTFGSGTRLTVV.

The J gene is TRBJ2-1, the V gene TRBV9; 9 bases match TRBD2. The V gene's germline CDR1 is SGDLS and CDR2 YYNGEE. V gave up 7 bases and J gave up 4 bases; unmatched junction bases: 0. This CDR3 spans 12 amino acids. CDR3 in DNA: TGTGCCAGCGCGGGGGGGTACAATGAGCAGTTCTTC. Amino acids: CASAGGYNEQFF.

This chain uses TRBV7-9 with TRBJ1-1, with TRBD1 identical over 8 bases. From germline, CDR1 is SEHNR and CDR2 FQNEAQ (reference sequence). This CDR3 spans 14 amino acids. V shed 5 bases, J shed 0 bases, and the junction held 2 bases outside the gene matches. CDR3 protein: CASSQGQVNTEAFF. CDR3 DNA: TGTGCCAGCAGCCAGGGACAGGTGAACACTGAAGCTTTCTTT.

In its sample, this clone was seen once. The V gene is TRBV4-3, the J gene TRBJ1-2, with D possibly TRBD1 on 5 matching bases. Germline CDR1 and CDR2: LGHNA and YSLEER. This CDR3 spans 14 amino acids. V lost 2 bases to trimming and J lost 9 bases, with 16 bases between them. The CDR3 protein is CASSQLGEVPSYTF. CDR3 DNA: TGCGCCAGCAGCCAACTGGGGGAGGTTCCCAGCTACACCTTC.

The chain couples TRBV2 to TRBJ1-2, with D perhaps matching TRBD1 (6 bases). In germline, CDR1 is SNHLY, CDR2 FYNNEI. The CDR3 extends over 15 amino acids. V shed 1 base and J shed 4 bases, with 13 bases lying between them. The CDR3 bases are TGTGCCAGCAGTGAAGACCGGACAGCATCCTATGGCTACACCTTC. Its translation: CASSEDRTASYGYTF.

The chain uses TRBV6-6 and TRBJ2-1; D possibly corresponds to TRBD1 (5 bases). The germline V and J ends were trimmed by 2 bases and 9 bases, with 14 bases remaining between them. Germline V gene data show CDR1 as MNHNY and CDR2 as SVGAGI (reference sequence). The CDR3 covers 14 residues. The CDR3 region is CASSYQAGMGEQFF. Written as DNA, the CDR3 is TGTGCCAGCAGTTACCAGGCAGGGATGGGTGAGCAGTTCTTC.